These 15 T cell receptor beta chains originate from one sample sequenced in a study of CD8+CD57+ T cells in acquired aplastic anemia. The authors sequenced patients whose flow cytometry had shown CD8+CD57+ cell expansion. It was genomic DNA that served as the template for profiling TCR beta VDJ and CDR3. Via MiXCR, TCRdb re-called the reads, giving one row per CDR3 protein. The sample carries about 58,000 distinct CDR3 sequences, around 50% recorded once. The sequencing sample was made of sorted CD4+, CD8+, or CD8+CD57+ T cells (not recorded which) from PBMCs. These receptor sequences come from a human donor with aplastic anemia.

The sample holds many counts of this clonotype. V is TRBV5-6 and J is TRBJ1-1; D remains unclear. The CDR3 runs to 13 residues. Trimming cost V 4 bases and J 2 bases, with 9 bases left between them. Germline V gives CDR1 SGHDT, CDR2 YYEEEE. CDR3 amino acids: CASSVGINTEAFF. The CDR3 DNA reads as TGTGCCAGCAGCGTAGGAATTAACACTGAAGCTTTCTTT.

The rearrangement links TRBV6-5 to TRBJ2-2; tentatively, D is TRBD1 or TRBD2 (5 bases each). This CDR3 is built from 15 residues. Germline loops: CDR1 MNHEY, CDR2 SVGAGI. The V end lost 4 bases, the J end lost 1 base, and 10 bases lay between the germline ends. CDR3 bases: TGTGCCAGCAGTTCGGGGCAGGGGAACACCGGGGAGCTGTTTTTT. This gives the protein CASSSGQGNTGELFF.

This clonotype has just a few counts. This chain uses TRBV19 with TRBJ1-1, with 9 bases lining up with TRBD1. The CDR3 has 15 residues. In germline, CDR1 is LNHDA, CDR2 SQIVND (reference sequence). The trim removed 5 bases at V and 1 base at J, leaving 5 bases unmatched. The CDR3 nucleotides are TGTGCCAGTAGTTTACAGGGGGCGAAGAACACTGAAGCTTTCTTT. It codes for CASSLQGAKNTEAFF.

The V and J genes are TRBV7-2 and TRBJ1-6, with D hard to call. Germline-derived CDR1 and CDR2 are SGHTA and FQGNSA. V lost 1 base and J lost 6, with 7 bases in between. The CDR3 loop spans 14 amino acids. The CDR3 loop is CASSLGSVNSPLHF. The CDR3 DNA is TGTGCCAGCAGCTTAGGCTCGGTTAATTCACCCCTCCACTTT.

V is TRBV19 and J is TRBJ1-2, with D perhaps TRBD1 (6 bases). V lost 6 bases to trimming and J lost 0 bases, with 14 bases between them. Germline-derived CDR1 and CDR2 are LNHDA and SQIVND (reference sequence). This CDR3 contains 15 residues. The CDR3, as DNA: TGTGCCAGTAGCCTCACAGGGCGGGCTAACTATGGCTACACCTTC. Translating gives CASSLTGRANYGYTF. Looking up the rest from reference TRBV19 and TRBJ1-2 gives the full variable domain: DGGITQSPKYLFRKEGQNVTLSCEQNLNHDAMYWYRQDPGQGLRLIYYSQIVNDFQKGDIAEGYSVSREKKESFPLTVTSAQKNPTAFYLCASSLTGRANYGYTFGSGTRLTVV.

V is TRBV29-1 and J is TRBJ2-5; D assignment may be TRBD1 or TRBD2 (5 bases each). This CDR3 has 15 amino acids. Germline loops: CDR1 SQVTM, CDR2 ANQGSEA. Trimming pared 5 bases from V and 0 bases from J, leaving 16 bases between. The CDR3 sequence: CSVHRDPKYQETQYF. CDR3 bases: TGCAGCGTTCACCGGGACCCTAAGTACCAAGAGACCCAGTACTTC.

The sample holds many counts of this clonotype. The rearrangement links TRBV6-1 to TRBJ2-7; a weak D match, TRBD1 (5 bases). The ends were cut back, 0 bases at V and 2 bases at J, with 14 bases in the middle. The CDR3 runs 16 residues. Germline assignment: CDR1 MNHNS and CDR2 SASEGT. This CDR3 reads CASSEAETDAPYEQYV. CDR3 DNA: TGTGCCAGCAGTGAAGCGGAGACAGACGCCCCCTACGAGCAGTACGTC.

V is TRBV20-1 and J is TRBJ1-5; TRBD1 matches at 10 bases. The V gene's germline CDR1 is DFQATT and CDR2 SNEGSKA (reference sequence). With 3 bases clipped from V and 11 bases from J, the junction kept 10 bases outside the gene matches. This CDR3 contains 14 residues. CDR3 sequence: CSASYRDRGGAQHF. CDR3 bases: TGCAGTGCTAGCTACCGGGACAGGGGAGGGGCCCAGCATTTT.

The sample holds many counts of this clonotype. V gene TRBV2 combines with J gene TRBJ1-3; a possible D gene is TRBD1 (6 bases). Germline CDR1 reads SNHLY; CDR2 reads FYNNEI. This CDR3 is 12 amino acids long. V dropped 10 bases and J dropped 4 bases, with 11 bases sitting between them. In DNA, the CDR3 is TGTGCCACCAAGGGGGACGGAAACACCATATATTTT. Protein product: CATKGDGNTIYF.

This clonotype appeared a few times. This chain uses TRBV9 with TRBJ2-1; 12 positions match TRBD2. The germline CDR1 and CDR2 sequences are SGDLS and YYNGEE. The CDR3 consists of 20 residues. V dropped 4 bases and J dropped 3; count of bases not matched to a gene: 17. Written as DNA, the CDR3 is TGTGCCAGCAGCCTTAGGACTAGCGGGACCGCTACCAAAGTCTACAATGAGCAGTTCTTC. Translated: CASSLRTSGTATKVYNEQFF.

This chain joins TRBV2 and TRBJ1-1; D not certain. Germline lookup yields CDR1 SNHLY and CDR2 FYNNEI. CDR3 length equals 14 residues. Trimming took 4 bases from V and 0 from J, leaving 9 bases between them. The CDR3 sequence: CASSGTVMNTEAFF. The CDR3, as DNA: TGTGCCAGCAGTGGAACGGTGATGAACACTGAAGCTTTCTTT.

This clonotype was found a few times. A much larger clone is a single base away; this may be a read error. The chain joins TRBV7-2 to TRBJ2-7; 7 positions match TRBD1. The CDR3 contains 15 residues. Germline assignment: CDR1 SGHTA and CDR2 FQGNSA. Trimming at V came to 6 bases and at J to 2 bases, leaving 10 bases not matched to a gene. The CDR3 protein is CASRDYDRVPYEQYF. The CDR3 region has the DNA TGTGCCAGCAGGGATTACGACAGGGTGCCCTACGAGCAGTACTTC.

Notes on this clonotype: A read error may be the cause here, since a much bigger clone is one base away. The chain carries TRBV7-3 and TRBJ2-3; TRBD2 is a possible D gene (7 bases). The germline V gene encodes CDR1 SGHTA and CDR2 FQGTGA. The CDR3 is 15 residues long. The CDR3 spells CASSLSGGDTDAQYF. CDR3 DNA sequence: TGTGCCAGCAGCTTAAGTGGGGGGGACACAGATGCGCAGTATTTT.

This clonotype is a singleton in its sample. The CDR3 bases are TGTGCCAGTAGGGTAACAGGGGGGAATCAGCCCCAGCATTTT. It codes for CASRVTGGNQPQHF. The V and J genes are TRBV19 and TRBJ1-5, with TRBD1 matching over 8 bases. V shed 6 bases, J shed 4 bases, and the junction held 5 bases outside the gene matches. The CDR3 contains 14 residues. Germline loops: CDR1 LNHDA, CDR2 SQIVND (reference sequence).

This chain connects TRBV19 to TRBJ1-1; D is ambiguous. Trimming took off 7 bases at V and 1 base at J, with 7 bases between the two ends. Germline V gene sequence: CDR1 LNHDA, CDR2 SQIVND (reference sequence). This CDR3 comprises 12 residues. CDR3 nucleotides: TGTGCCAGTAAAAGGGCGAACACTGAAGCTTTCTTT. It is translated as CASKRANTEAFF.